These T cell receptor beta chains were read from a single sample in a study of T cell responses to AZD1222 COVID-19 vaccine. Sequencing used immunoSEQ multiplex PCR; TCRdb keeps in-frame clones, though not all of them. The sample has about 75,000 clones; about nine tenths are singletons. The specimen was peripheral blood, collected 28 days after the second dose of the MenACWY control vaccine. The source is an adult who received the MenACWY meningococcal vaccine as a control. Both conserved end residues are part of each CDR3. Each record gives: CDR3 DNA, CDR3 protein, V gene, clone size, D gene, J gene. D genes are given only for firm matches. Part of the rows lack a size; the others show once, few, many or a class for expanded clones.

TGTGCCAGCAGCCTCCGAGCGGGTACTAGCACAGATACGCAGTATTTT	CASSLRAGTSTDTQYF	TRBV7-2	few	-	TRBJ2-3
TGTGCCAGCACCAGTGATGATTCACCCCTCCACTTT	CASTSDDSPLHF	TRBV7-9	-	-	TRBJ1-6
TGTGCCACCAGCAGAGACAGGGGGGCCAACGAGCAGTACTTC	CATSRDRGANEQYF	TRBV15	-	-	TRBJ2-7
TGTGCCAGCAGCGCAGGGACGGGAGCTTTCTTT	CASSAGTGAFF	TRBV12-3/TRBV12-4	-	-	TRBJ1-1
TGTGCCATCAGTGAATCAGGACAGGCCAGGAACTATGGCTACACCTTC	CAISESGQARNYGYTF	TRBV10-3	-	TRBD1	TRBJ1-2
TGCGCCAGCAGCTCTACAGCTGGGACAGGGGGCTACGAGCAGTACTTC	CASSSTAGTGGYEQYF	TRBV5-1	-	TRBD1	TRBJ2-7
TGTGCCAGCAGCCAAGGACCCACGGCTAGCGGGGGGGCAGATACGCAGTATTTT	CASSQGPTASGGADTQYF	TRBV3-1/TRBV3-2	-	TRBD2	TRBJ2-3
TGTGCCAGCAGCTTAAGCTCCTATAATTCACCCCTCCACTTT	CASSLSSYNSPLHF	TRBV7-8	-	-	TRBJ1-6
TGTGCCAGCAGCTTGTGGTCAGCCTACGAGCAGTACTTC	CASSLWSAYEQYF	TRBV5-6	-	-	TRBJ2-7
TGTGCCAGCAGCCAAAGGGTAAGCGGGGGAAATTTCTACGAGCAGTACTTC	CASSQRVSGGNFYEQYF	TRBV4-2	once	TRBD2	TRBJ2-7